These 26 T cell receptor beta chains originate from one sample sequenced in a study of tumor and adjacent non-tumor tissue in lung cancer. The template was RNA from unsorted bulk tissue. A modified ARM-PCR protocol with three rounds of nested PCR amplified TCRbeta. TCRdb called the multiplex PCR reads again in MiXCR, with one record for every CDR3 protein. Of approximately 90,000 distinct CDR3 sequences detected, about 67% appear once; the ten largest clones hold about 16%. The sample taken for sequencing was lung tumor tissue. Every receptor here comes from a man between 60 and 75 years old with non-small cell lung cancer.

The V gene is TRBV4-1, the J gene TRBJ2-5; D gene ambiguous. Trimming stripped 4 bases from V and 0 bases from J, with 9 bases between. This CDR3 comprises 14 residues. From germline, CDR1 is MGHRA and CDR2 YSYEKL. The CDR3 is CASSLASNQETQYF. The CDR3 region has the DNA TGCGCCAGCAGCCTGGCGTCAAACCAAGAGACCCAGTACTTC.

This rearrangement joins TRBV28 to TRBJ2-6, with TRBD2 identical over 7 bases. Germline V gene sequence: CDR1 MDHEN, CDR2 SYDVKM. The CDR3 length is 17 residues. The V segment lost 5 bases and the J segment 3 bases; nucleotides outside the gene matches: 10. CDR3 loop: CASSLTLAVIGANVLTF. DNA of the CDR3: TGTGCCAGCAGTCTCACCCTAGCGGTAATTGGGGCCAACGTCCTGACTTTC.

Note on this clonotype: The CDR3 end shows no conserved phenylalanine or tryptophan, and so a read error is likely. The gene calls are TRBV5-4 and TRBJ2-3, with 7 positions matching TRBD1. Germline V CDR1 and CDR2: SGHNT, YYREEE (reference sequence). The CDR3 runs to 13 residues. Written as DNA, the CDR3 is TGTACCAGCGCCAAGGACAGGCCAGATACGCAGTATCTT. Residues: CTSAKDRPDTQYL.

Note on this clonotype: It may be a read error: a sequence one base away is much more abundant. The gene calls are TRBV28 and TRBJ2-7; D might be TRBD1 (6 bases). There are 13 residues in the CDR3. Per germline, CDR1 MDHEN and CDR2 SYDVKM. V gave up 3 bases and J gave up 9 bases, with 15 bases separating them. The CDR3, as DNA: TGTGCCAGCAGTTTTTTCACAGGGAACGGGCAGTACTTC. Translation gives CASSFFTGNGQYF.

J is TRBJ2-2 and V is TRBV5-1, with a possible D match to TRBD1 (5 bases). Germline-derived CDR1 and CDR2 are SGHRS and YFSETQ. CDR3 size: 14 residues. Between the trimmed V and J ends, which lost 5 bases and 1 base, there was a span of 9 bases. CDR3 sequence: CASRTGQNTGELFF. The CDR3 bases are TGCGCCAGCAGGACCGGACAGAACACCGGGGAGCTGTTTTTT.

A note on this clonotype: An end of the junction differs from the germline gene, which may be a read error. The V and J genes are TRBV29-1 and TRBJ2-5; D tentatively reads TRBD1 or TRBD2 (5 bases each). Germline CDR1 SQVTM, CDR2 ANQGSEA. This CDR3 spans 11 amino acids. Written as DNA, the CDR3 is TGCAGCGTCTCCCTGGGGGAGATCCAGTACTTC. This translates into CSVSLGEIQYF.

The V and J genes are TRBV6-5 and TRBJ1-3, with TRBD1 matching over 9 bases. Germline V gene sequence: CDR1 MNHEY, CDR2 SVGAGI. This CDR3 has 15 residues. The V segment lost 4 bases and the J segment 5 bases; nucleotides outside the gene matches: 6. CDR3 sequence: CASSSRTGDRNTIYF. The CDR3 DNA reads as TGTGCCAGCAGTTCCAGGACAGGGGACCGAAACACCATATATTTT.

The table lists this clonotype with a few counts. This chain joins TRBV21-1 and TRBJ1-4; the table names TRBD1, a call not compared with the DNA. TRBV21-1 is deemed a pseudogene. The CDR3 runs to 15 residues. The CDR3 sequence is CASSKVEGPDEKLFF. DNA for the CDR3: TGTGCCAGCAGCAAGGTAGAGGGGCCGGATGAAAAACTGTTTTTT.

In DNA form, the CDR3 reads TGCAGTGCTAGAGGTTCAGGTGCCGCAGAAGATGGCTACACCTTC. Residues: CSARGSGAAEDGYTF. This chain joins TRBV20-1 and TRBJ1-2, with no clear D. Trimming removed 1 base at V and 6 bases at J, with 18 bases between. The CDR3 spans 15 residues. Per the germline V gene, CDR1 is DFQATT and CDR2 is SNEGSKA (reference sequence).

The genes are TRBV20-1 and TRBJ2-7; TRBD1 or TRBD2 may be the D gene (7 bases each). The CDR3 is 17 amino acids. From germline, CDR1 is DFQATT and CDR2 SNEGSKA (reference sequence). The V end lost 5 bases, the J end lost 0 bases, and 23 bases lay between the germline ends. The CDR3 is CSALEVGGRQGSYEQYF. In nucleotides, the CDR3 is TGCAGTGCTCTAGAGGTGGGCGGGAGACAGGGCTCCTACGAGCAGTACTTC.

This clonotype came up once. Without the conserved terminal phenylalanine or tryptophan, this CDR3 likely stems from a read error. This chain connects TRBV4-1 to TRBJ2-2; D unclear. The CDR3 runs 16 residues. The germline V gene encodes CDR1 MGHRA and CDR2 YSYEKL. DNA for the CDR3: TGCGTCAGCAGCCCTCAGACCCCGGTAACCACCGGGGAGCTGTTTCTT. Amino acids: CVSSPQTPVTTGELFL.

V usage is TRBV11-3 and J usage is TRBJ2-1, with 10 positions matching TRBD1. This CDR3 comprises 15 residues. The germline gives CDR1 SGHNT, CDR2 YENEEA. The CDR3, as DNA: TGTAACAGCAGCTTAGGAGGGGACAGGGGCAATGAGCAGTTCTTC. Translation gives CNSSLGGDRGNEQFF. The entire variable domain, with the rest obtained from reference TRBV11-3 and TRBJ2-1, is as follows: EAGVVQSPRYKIIEKKQPVAFWCNPISGHNTLYWYLQNLGQGPELLIRYENEEAVDDSQLPKDRFSAERLKGVDSTLKIQPAELGDSAVYLCNSSLGGDRGNEQFFGPGTRLTVL.

Comment on this clonotype: A junction end diverges from the germline sequence, so it may reflect a read error. In DNA form, the CDR3 reads TGCGCCAACAGCTTGGGCACGGGGTCAGCCTACGAGCAGTACTTC. This sequence encodes CANSLGTGSAYEQYF. V is TRBV5-1 and J is TRBJ2-7, with a tentative D call TRBD2 (5 bases). Germline V lookup: CDR1 SGHRS, CDR2 YFSETQ. The CDR3 has 15 amino acids.

In its sample, this clonotype was seen many times. The chain carries TRBV29-1 and TRBJ2-3; TRBD1 aligns across 10 bases. This CDR3 region has 14 residues. Germline V gene data show CDR1 as SQVTM and CDR2 as ANQGSEA. V shed 5 bases, J shed 4 bases, and the junction held 6 bases outside the gene matches. The CDR3 spells CSVLPGQGSDTQYF. The CDR3 DNA follows: TGCAGCGTTTTGCCGGGACAGGGGTCAGATACGCAGTATTTT.

A note on this clonotype: Because the CDR3 is missing its conserved closing phenylalanine or tryptophan, this is likely a read error. This chain connects TRBV4-1 to TRBJ1-5; TRBD1 is a possible D gene (5 bases). Germline CDR1 reads MGHRA; CDR2 reads YSYEKL. This CDR3 has 15 residues. CDR3 DNA sequence: TGCGCCAGCAGCCAAGATCAGGGAAGCAATCAGCTCCAGCATTAT. It yields the protein CASSQDQGSNQLQHY.

Comment on this clonotype: This could be a read error, since a much larger clone is one nucleotide away. The chain couples TRBV30 to TRBJ2-1, with 9 nucleotides matching TRBD1. This CDR3 has 14 amino acids. The germline V gene has CDR1 GTSNPN and CDR2 SVGIG (reference sequence). This chain's CDR3 is CALSVRDRVNEQFF. Here the CDR3 DNA reads TGTGCCTTGAGTGTCCGGGACAGGGTCAATGAGCAGTTCTTC. Together with reference TRBV30 and TRBJ2-1, the CDR3 gives the full variable domain: SQTIHQWPATLVQPVGSPLSLECTVEGTSNPNLYWYRQAAGRGLQLLFYSVGIGQISSEVPQNLSASRPQDRQFILSSKKLLLSDSGFYLCALSVRDRVNEQFFGPGTRLTVL.

Regarding this clonotype: At one end the junction does not follow the germline gene, possibly because of a read error. This chain connects TRBV6-2 or TRBV6-3 to TRBJ2-2; D tentatively reads TRBD1 or TRBD2 (5 bases each). Per the germline V gene, CDR1 is MNHEY and CDR2 is SVGEGT. The CDR3 has 14 residues. The DNA for the CDR3 is TGTGCCAACAGTAAACCCCGAGGGGCCGGGGACCTGTTTTTT. This sequence encodes CANSKPRGAGDLFF.

Note on this clonotype: The CDR3 does not close with the conserved phenylalanine or tryptophan, likely indicating a read error. The chain is built from TRBV6-5 and TRBJ1-6; D not certain. Germline loops: CDR1 MNHEY, CDR2 SVGAGI. This CDR3 is built from 16 residues. The germline V and J ends were trimmed by 3 bases and 0 bases, with 9 bases remaining between them. The DNA of the CDR3 is TGTGCCAGCAGTTATATGTCCCGCTCCTATAATTCACCCCTCCACTTA. This translates into CASSYMSRSYNSPLHL.

The V and J genes are TRBV6-1 and TRBJ1-3, with a tentative D call TRBD1 (6 bases). The length of the CDR3 is 15 residues. Germline V gene data show CDR1 as MNHNS and CDR2 as SASEGT. The V and J ends lost 6 bases and 0 bases respectively, with 12 bases between them. The CDR3 region has the DNA TGTGCCAGCAGGCAGGACAGCAACTCTGGAAACACCATATATTTT. This encodes CASRQDSNSGNTIYF.

About this clonotype itself: The junction departs from germline at one end; a sequencing error may be responsible. This sequence joins TRBV7-7 and TRBJ2-5; 9 bases agree with TRBD1. The V gene's germline CDR1 is SSHAT and CDR2 FNYEAQ (reference sequence). CDR3 length equals 14 residues. The CDR3 loop reads CASSQDRGGGTQYF. Here the CDR3 DNA reads TGTGCTAGCAGCCAGGACAGGGGTGGTGGGACCCAGTACTTC.

Worth noting for this clonotype: A junction end diverges from the germline sequence, so it may reflect a read error. The chain recombines TRBV11-3 with TRBJ2-1; 7 bases align to TRBD2. The CDR3 consists of 16 residues. Germline values: CDR1 SGHNT, CDR2 YENEEA. CDR3 residues: CASSSRGEGPYNEPFF. For the CDR3, the DNA is TGTGCCAGCAGCTCCAGAGGGGAGGGGCCCTACAATGAGCCGTTCTTC.

Note on this clonotype: The junction departs from the called germline gene at one end, perhaps through a read error. The rearrangement links TRBV29-1 to TRBJ1-2; D gene unclear. The CDR3 has 10 amino acids. Looked up from germline, CDR1 is SQVTM and CDR2 is ANQGSEA. The CDR3 region is CNVDDYGYTF. CDR3 DNA: TGTAACGTTGATGACTATGGCTACACCTTC. Combining the CDR3 with reference TRBV29-1 and TRBJ1-2 gives the whole variable domain SAVISQKPSRDICQRGTSLTIQCQVDSQVTMMFWYRQQPGQSLTLIATANQGSEATYESGFVIDKFPISRPNLTFSTLTVSNMSPEDSSIYLCNVDDYGYTFGSGTRLTVV.

This clonotype was picked up many times. This chain links TRBV18 with TRBJ2-3, with D unclear. V was pared by 2 bases and J by 5 bases, with 23 bases between. Per germline, CDR1 KGHSH and CDR2 LQKENI. This CDR3 has 18 residues. The CDR3 DNA is TGTGCCAGCTCACCAGATCCTTCCTTCGCACAATCGGGAGATACGCAGTATTTT. Its translation: CASSPDPSFAQSGDTQYF.

A word on this clonotype: Germline is not matched at one junction end, which may reflect a read error. This chain connects TRBV6-2 or TRBV6-3 to TRBJ2-2; D may be TRBD2 (5 bases). Germline assignment: CDR1 MNHEY and CDR2 SVGEGT. The CDR3 extends over 14 amino acids. CDR3 protein: CASGSSENIGELFF. DNA of the CDR3: TGTGCCAGCGGTTCATCGGAAAACATCGGGGAACTGTTTTTT.

On this clonotype itself: A much larger clonotype is one base distant, so this may be a read error. The V and J genes are TRBV5-5 and TRBJ2-3; 10 nucleotides agree with TRBD1. The germline CDR1 and CDR2 sequences are SGHKS and YYEKEE (reference sequence). The CDR3 totals 16 residues. DNA for the CDR3: TGTGCCAGCTGCTTGGGGGACAGGGGCAGGGCAGATACGCAGTATTTT. This codes for CASCLGDRGRADTQYF.

This clonotype occurred once. At one boundary the junction diverges from the germline segment, which might be a read error. The chain recombines TRBV11-2 with TRBJ2-5, with 8 positions matching TRBD2. In germline, CDR1 is SGHAT, CDR2 FQNNGV. This CDR3 contains 14 residues. The CDR3 DNA follows: TGTGCCAGCAACTTAGCGGGGAGAAGGGAGACCCAGTACTTC. Translating it yields CASNLAGRRETQYF.